Listed below are T cell receptor beta chains from one sample, sequenced in a study of blood T cell repertoires in COVID-19. The table came from immunoSEQ multiplex PCR; TCRdb's copy has only in-frame clones and leaves some out. The sample holds 100,000 to 120,000 clones, 72% seen once. Sequenced input: peripheral blood. The receptors derive from a woman aged 55-70 years with acute or convalescent COVID-19. CDR3s include the opening cysteine and the closing phenylalanine or tryptophan. D genes are given only for firm matches. Part of the rows lack a size; the others show once, few, many or a class for expanded clones.

abundance	v_gene	j_gene	d_gene	CDR3nt	CDR3aa
NA	TRBV24-1	TRBJ1-5	NA	TGTGCCACCGGCGATGATCAGGCTCCTTATAGCAATCAGCCCCAGCATTTT	CATGDDQAPYSNQPQHF
NA	TRBV20-1	TRBJ2-1	NA	TGCAGTGCTAGTAAATCAGATTCCTCGGAGCAGTTCTTC	CSASKSDSSEQFF
few	TRBV6-5	TRBJ1-1	TRBD1	TGTGCCAGCAGTTCGACAGGGCGTGAAGCTTTCTTT	CASSSTGREAFF
NA	TRBV20-1	TRBJ2-7	NA	TGCAGTGCCCGCCCGGTTTACGAGCAGTACTTC	CSARPVYEQYF
NA	TRBV6-5	TRBJ1-3	TRBD1	TGTGCCAGCAGTCCGACAGGGAAGGGAAACACCATATATTTT	CASSPTGKGNTIYF
NA	TRBV10-3	TRBJ2-4	NA	TGTGCCATCAGTGTAAAGGGGGACATTCAGTACTTC	CAISVKGDIQYF
many	TRBV6-1	TRBJ1-3	TRBD1	TGTGCCAGCAGTGACGGGACAGGGAGCGGAAACACCATATATTTT	CASSDGTGSGNTIYF
NA	TRBV7-3	TRBJ2-3	NA	TGTGCCAGCAGCTTAAATCCCCCAGGGACTAGCACAGATACGCAGTATTTT	CASSLNPPGTSTDTQYF
NA	TRBV29-1	TRBJ2-1	NA	TGCAGCGTTGAGTTATCGGGGTATGAGCAGTTCTTC	CSVELSGYEQFF
NA	TRBV6-1	TRBJ2-7	NA	TGTGCCAGCAGTGGCCCAAGACTAGGGAGGTCCTACGAGCAGTACTTC	CASSGPRLGRSYEQYF
NA	TRBV3-1/TRBV3-2	TRBJ1-5	NA	TGTGCCAGCAGCCAAGAGGGCCGGCCCCAGCATTTT	CASSQEGRPQHF
NA	TRBV28	TRBJ2-7	TRBD1	TGTGCCAGCAGTGAGGGGGCCGTCTACGAGCAGTACTTC	CASSEGAVYEQYF
NA	TRBV7-9	TRBJ2-5	NA	TGTGCCAGCAGCTTAGCGGCAGGGCCGCCTTCTAATACCCAGTACTTC	CASSLAAGPPSNTQYF
few	TRBV7-9	TRBJ1-6	TRBD1	TGTGCCAGCAGCTTATGGAAGAACGGGCCGACAGGGGGCCCTTCACCCCTCCACTTT	CASSLWKNGPTGGPSPLHF
NA	TRBV7-3	TRBJ2-2	TRBD2	TGTGCCAGCAGCCCTAGCGGGGGGAACACCGGGGAGCTGTTTTTT	CASSPSGGNTGELFF
once	TRBV6-5	TRBJ1-2	TRBD1	TGTGCCAGCAGTTACCTCCAGGGGGCGCCTGGCTATGGCTACACCTTC	CASSYLQGAPGYGYTF
NA	TRBV6-1	TRBJ1-1	NA	TGTGCCAGCAGTGAAGTGACAGCTACTGAAGCTTTCTTT	CASSEVTATEAFF
NA	TRBV19	TRBJ1-5	NA	TGTGCCAGTAGGCAAACAGGATCCTCTAGCAATCAGCCCCAGCATTTT	CASRQTGSSSNQPQHF
medium-sized	TRBV6-4	TRBJ1-6	TRBD1	TGTGCCAGCAGCGCCGGACAGGGCAATTCACCCCTCCACTTT	CASSAGQGNSPLHF
few	TRBV5-1	TRBJ1-2	TRBD1	TGCGCCAGCAGCCCCATGACAGGGGTGTATGGCTACACCTTC	CASSPMTGVYGYTF
few	TRBV10-2	TRBJ1-2	NA	TGCGCCAGCAGTGAGGAGGGTTACGGTGGCTACACCTTC	CASSEEGYGGYTF
NA	TRBV9	TRBJ1-2	NA	TGTGCCAGCAGCGTAGGTGGCGAGGGCGGGTATGGCTACACCTTC	CASSVGGEGGYGYTF
NA	TRBV3-1/TRBV3-2	TRBJ2-1	NA	TGTGCCAGCAGCCAGAACTTAGCCTACAATGAGCAGTTCTTC	CASSQNLAYNEQFF
NA	TRBV7-9	TRBJ1-3	NA	TGTGCCAGCAGCTCCACCCCGGGTCCAAACACCATATATTTT	CASSSTPGPNTIYF
NA	TRBV5-4	TRBJ1-2	TRBD1	TGTGCCAGCAGCTTGGCTAAGAGCCGGGACAGGAAGGGCTACACCTTC	CASSLAKSRDRKGYTF
few	TRBV7-2	TRBJ2-5	TRBD2	TGTGCCAGCAGCTTAAGTCCTAGCGGGGGACAAGAGACCCAGTACTTC	CASSLSPSGGQETQYF
NA	TRBV14	TRBJ1-1	TRBD1	TGTGCCAGCAGCCAAAGAGCGAGTCTGCGACAGGGGAAAAACACTGAAGCTTTCTTT	CASSQRASLRQGKNTEAFF
NA	TRBV19	TRBJ2-7	NA	TGTGCCAGTAGTCGACAATCAAACGCCTACGAGCAGTACTTC	CASSRQSNAYEQYF
NA	TRBV28	TRBJ1-2	NA	TGTGCCAGCAGTCAGGGGCAGCGAGGCTACACCTTC	CASSQGQRGYTF
NA	TRBV5-1	TRBJ1-6	TRBD1	TGCGCCAGCAGCTCCTCCACAGGGGTCGGCAATTCACCCCTCCACTTT	CASSSSTGVGNSPLHF
few	TRBV19	TRBJ2-5	TRBD1	TGTGCCAGTAGTATAAGGGGGCTAGCCCTTGAGACCCAGTACTTC	CASSIRGLALETQYF
NA	TRBV3-1/TRBV3-2	TRBJ1-1	NA	TGTGCCAGCAGCCTTAGAGGTGAGGACACTGAAGCTTTCTTT	CASSLRGEDTEAFF
NA	TRBV6-2/TRBV6-3	TRBJ2-7	TRBD1	TGTGCCAGCAGTTATCTAGGACAGGGGATTCCCTACGAGCAGTACTTC	CASSYLGQGIPYEQYF
NA	TRBV5-1	TRBJ2-7	NA	TGCGCCAGCAGCTTGGTGTCGGGTTCCTACGAGCAGTACTTC	CASSLVSGSYEQYF
NA	TRBV6-6	TRBJ1-3	TRBD1	TGTGCCAGCAGACCGACAGGGAAGTCTGGAAACACCATATATTTT	CASRPTGKSGNTIYF
NA	TRBV19	TRBJ2-7	TRBD1	TGTGCCAGTAGTGTCGGGACAGGGTTGGGTGAGCAGTACTTC	CASSVGTGLGEQYF
NA	TRBV19	TRBJ1-2	NA	TGTGCCAGTAGTATGGCAGGGAGGGGAACTAACTATGGCTACACCTTC	CASSMAGRGTNYGYTF
few	TRBV19	TRBJ2-7	TRBD1	TGTGCCAGTAGTATTAGGACAGGGGGCTACGAGCAGTACTTC	CASSIRTGGYEQYF
NA	TRBV28	TRBJ1-1	TRBD1	TGTGCCAGCAGTTCCAGGGGGATAGTAGAAGCTTTCTTT	CASSSRGIVEAFF
few	TRBV6-2/TRBV6-3	TRBJ1-2	NA	TGTGCCAGCAGTTACTCACAGGGTAGAGGCTACACCTTC	CASSYSQGRGYTF
NA	TRBV6-6	TRBJ2-7	TRBD1	TGTGCCAGCAGTACAGGGGCGGGGCAGTACTTC	CASSTGAGQYF
NA	TRBV3-1/TRBV3-2	TRBJ1-2	NA	TGTGCCAGCAGCCAGACGGAACAGGGTAACTATGGCTACACCTTC	CASSQTEQGNYGYTF
NA	TRBV12-3/TRBV12-4	TRBJ1-6	NA	TGTGCCAGCAGTTTGTCTGGACTCCCCCTCCACTTT	CASSLSGLPLHF
NA	TRBV7-3	TRBJ2-1	NA	TGTGCCAGCAGCTTAACGATGACAGGAGACAATGAGCAGTTCTTC	CASSLTMTGDNEQFF
NA	TRBV24-1	TRBJ2-5	NA	TGTGCCACCAGTGATACAGGGAGAGAGACCCAGTACTTC	CATSDTGRETQYF
NA	TRBV12-3/TRBV12-4	TRBJ1-1	NA	TGTGCCAGCAGTTTAAATAGTGAAGCTTTCTTT	CASSLNSEAFF
NA	TRBV4-2	TRBJ1-6	NA	TGTGCCAGCAGCCAAGTACGGGGCTATAATTCACCCCTCCACTTT	CASSQVRGYNSPLHF
NA	TRBV6-1	TRBJ2-4	TRBD2	TGTGCCAGCAGTGAAGCGGCTAGCGGGGCTTTCGTAGCCAAAAACATTCAGTACTTC	CASSEAASGAFVAKNIQYF
NA	TRBV5-1	TRBJ2-7	TRBD1	TGCGCCAGTCGGGACAGCTCCTACGAGCAGTACTTC	CASRDSSYEQYF
once	TRBV20-1	TRBJ2-3	NA	TGCAGTGCTAGTTCGTGGTTGCGGGGTACAGATACGCAGTATTTT	CSASSWLRGTDTQYF
NA	TRBV9	TRBJ1-2	NA	TGTGCCAGCAGCGTAAGCGACCCGTATGGCTACACCTTC	CASSVSDPYGYTF
NA	TRBV5-1	TRBJ1-4	NA	TGCGCCAGCAGCGTACAGGGCACTAATGAAAAACTGTTTTTT	CASSVQGTNEKLFF
NA	TRBV6-2/TRBV6-3	TRBJ2-5	NA	TGTGCCAGCAGTCTCCAAGAGACCCAGTACTTC	CASSLQETQYF
NA	TRBV7-8	TRBJ1-3	NA	TGTGCCAGCAGCACCATACAGTCAGCAACTTTTGGAAACACCATATATTTT	CASSTIQSATFGNTIYF
NA	TRBV27	TRBJ2-1	TRBD2	TGTGCCAGCAGCTCAAGCGGGAGGTCCTACAATGAGCAGTTCTTC	CASSSSGRSYNEQFF